Listed below are T cell receptor beta chains from one sample, sequenced in a study of T cell changes during pregnancy in multiple sclerosis. Sequencing was performed with immunoSEQ multiplex PCR; in TCRdb, only in-frame clones are kept and a portion is missing. The sample lists 85,000 to 130,000 clones; about 90% were seen once. Source: peripheral blood, taken before pregnancy. These receptor sequences come from a female donor with multiple sclerosis, enrolled in a pregnancy study. CDR3s include the opening cysteine and the closing phenylalanine or tryptophan. The D gene is left open where the match is weak. Clone size is stated in some rows and not others, as once, few, many or a class when expanded.

D	V	J	size	DNA	CDR3
TRBD1	TRBV5-6	TRBJ2-1	-	TGTGCCAGCAGCGACCGGGACAGGGGACCCAACAATGAGCAGTTCTTC	CASSDRDRGPNNEQFF
TRBD2	TRBV5-1	TRBJ2-1	-	TGCGCCAGCAGCTTGGGGCCTAGCGGGGGTAACAATGAGCAGTTCTTC	CASSLGPSGGNNEQFF
TRBD1	TRBV5-6	TRBJ1-6	-	TGTGCCAGCAGCGCCGGGACAGGGCTGTCCCCCCTCCACTTT	CASSAGTGLSPLHF
-	TRBV6-6	TRBJ1-1	-	TGTGCCAGCAGTTACTCCCAAGACAGTGACACTGAAGCTTTCTTT	CASSYSQDSDTEAFF
-	TRBV27	TRBJ1-2	-	TGTGCCAGCAGTTTAAGCTCCAGCGGTGGCTACACCTTC	CASSLSSSGGYTF
-	TRBV7-3	TRBJ2-2	-	TGTGCCAGCAGCGGAGGGGCCACCGGGGAGCTGTTTTTT	CASSGGATGELFF
-	TRBV27	TRBJ1-6	-	TGTGCCAGCAGTCTAACCGGGACACTACGTTCACCCCTCCACTTT	CASSLTGTLRSPLHF
-	TRBV7-6	TRBJ2-5	-	TGTGCCAGCAGCTTGGCTAGCCGTCTCACCCCGGGTGCTCAAGAGACCCAGTACTTC	CASSLASRLTPGAQETQYF
TRBD2	TRBV7-9	TRBJ2-7	once	TGTGCCAGCAGCACCCTCCTGGCGGGAGGTTCAGGCGAGCAGTACTTC	CASSTLLAGGSGEQYF
TRBD1	TRBV7-9	TRBJ2-1	-	TGTGCCAGCAGCTTAGGGGACAGGGTCGGCAATGAGCAGTTCTTC	CASSLGDRVGNEQFF
TRBD1	TRBV19	TRBJ1-6	-	TGTGCCAGTAGTATCGCGGGACAGGGGAATTCACCCCTCCACTTT	CASSIAGQGNSPLHF
-	TRBV4-1	TRBJ1-5	-	TGCGCCAGCAGCCAAGCCGGGACACGCAATCAGCCCCAGCATTTT	CASSQAGTRNQPQHF
-	TRBV6-5	TRBJ2-7	-	TGTGCCAGCAGACCCGGTTTTGGTATTTTAAACGAGCAGTACTTC	CASRPGFGILNEQYF
-	TRBV9	TRBJ2-5	-	TGTGCCAGCAGCGTAGGAGGCGTTGAGACCCAGTACTTC	CASSVGGVETQYF
-	TRBV18	TRBJ2-3	-	TGTGCCAGCTCACCACCGCCACGGGGGATCGGTACGCAGTATTTT	CASSPPPRGIGTQYF
-	TRBV29-1	TRBJ2-7	-	TGCAGCGTTGAAGATTGGGGGGCCTACGAGCAGTACTTC	CSVEDWGAYEQYF
-	TRBV2	TRBJ2-1	-	TGTGCCAGCAGTGTTAACAGTCACTACAATGAGCAGTTCTTC	CASSVNSHYNEQFF
-	TRBV29-1	TRBJ1-3	-	TGCAGCGTTGAGTCGGGCTCTGGAAACACCATATATTTT	CSVESGSGNTIYF
TRBD1	TRBV29-1	TRBJ2-7	-	TGCAGCGCCCTTGCCGGGACAGGAGCCTACGAGCAGTACTTC	CSALAGTGAYEQYF
-	TRBV27	TRBJ2-2	-	TGTGCCAGCAGACCCGGACTGGGGTTGGCCGGGGAGCTGTTTTTT	CASRPGLGLAGELFF
-	TRBV14	TRBJ2-7	-	TGTGCCAGCAGCCAATTAGGGGGAAGCGAGCAGTACTTC	CASSQLGGSEQYF
TRBD2	TRBV10-3	TRBJ2-1	-	TGTGCCATCACGGGGGTAGCGGGAGTCCATGAGCAGTTCTTC	CAITGVAGVHEQFF
-	TRBV19	TRBJ2-7	-	TGTGCCAGTAGTATAGCAGGGTCCGAGCAGTACTTC	CASSIAGSEQYF
TRBD1	TRBV6-1	TRBJ2-3	-	TGTGCCAGCAGTGAAGCCTTCGGGGGGGACAGGGGGTATTTT	CASSEAFGGDRGYF
-	TRBV28	TRBJ2-7	-	TGTGCCAGCAGGGGGAGTTACGAGCAGTACTTC	CASRGSYEQYF
-	TRBV28	TRBJ2-1	-	TGTGCCAGCAGCCCCCACGGGACAAACCACAATGAGCAGTTCTTC	CASSPHGTNHNEQFF
TRBD2	TRBV7-2	TRBJ2-3	-	TGTGCCAGCAGCTTACGGGAGGCGGCGGGATACACAGATACGCAGTATTTT	CASSLREAAGYTDTQYF
-	TRBV30	TRBJ1-4	-	TGTGCCTGGTCGTCACGAGCGGTTGAAAAACTGTTTTTT	CAWSSRAVEKLFF
TRBD2	TRBV6-4	TRBJ2-1	-	TGTGCCAGCAGTGTTGCTAGCGGGGGGGCTAACAATGAGCAGTTCTTC	CASSVASGGANNEQFF
-	TRBV2	TRBJ1-1	-	TGTGCCAGCCGACTACCGGGGGGGATGAACACTGAAGCTTTCTTT	CASRLPGGMNTEAFF
TRBD2	TRBV7-9	TRBJ2-1	-	TGTGCCAGCAGCCCACTAGCGGCTTCTCGAAGCTCCTACAATGAGCAGTTCTTC	CASSPLAASRSSYNEQFF
-	TRBV5-5	TRBJ1-1	-	TGTGCCAGCAGCCTAGATAGGAACACTGAAGCTTTCTTT	CASSLDRNTEAFF
-	TRBV13	TRBJ2-3	-	TGTGCCAGCAGCCTCCCAGCAGATACGCAGTATTTT	CASSLPADTQYF
-	TRBV6-6	TRBJ2-7	-	TGTGCCAGCAGTTCGTCTAGCTTCTACGAGCAGTACTTC	CASSSSSFYEQYF
-	TRBV27	TRBJ2-1	-	TGTGCCAGCAACCCAACGGGGGTCTCCTACAATGAGCAGTTCTTC	CASNPTGVSYNEQFF
-	TRBV9	TRBJ1-1	-	TGTGCCAGCAGCGTAGCCCGCGCGATGTCGAAAGGGAGGGAGAACACTGAAGCTTTCTTT	CASSVARAMSKGRENTEAFF
TRBD1	TRBV19	TRBJ1-2	-	TGTGCCAGTAGTATGGGACAGACTAACTATGGCTACACCTTC	CASSMGQTNYGYTF
-	TRBV28	TRBJ1-4	once	TGTGCCAGCAGACTCAATAGGGGGGCGGGGGTACAGAAACTGTTTTTT	CASRLNRGAGVQKLFF
TRBD2	TRBV11-3	TRBJ2-1	few	TGTGCCAGCAGCCCTACCAGGGCGGGGGGGGTTGAGCAGTTCTTC	CASSPTRAGGVEQFF
TRBD1	TRBV5-1	TRBJ2-5	-	TGCGCCAGCAGCTTAACAGGGGCCCCCCAAGAGACCCAGTACTTC	CASSLTGAPQETQYF
-	TRBV6-6	TRBJ2-1	once	TGTGCCAGCAGGCCGCTTTGGGGGGACTCCTACAATGAGCAGTTCTTC	CASRPLWGDSYNEQFF
TRBD1	TRBV4-1	TRBJ2-2	-	TGCGCCAGCAGCCACCCGGACAGGGACGCGGCCGGGGAGCTGTTTTTT	CASSHPDRDAAGELFF
-	TRBV5-1	TRBJ1-2	-	TGCGCCAGCAGCCGGCGCGGAGATGGCTACACCTTC	CASSRRGDGYTF
-	TRBV19	TRBJ2-7	-	TGTGCCAGTAGTGCCCGAGGTCTTGGACCTAGCCTAGGCGGCTCCTACGAGCAGTACTTC	CASSARGLGPSLGGSYEQYF
TRBD2	TRBV28	TRBJ2-7	-	TGTGCCAGCGGACTAGCGGGAGTAATCGGTTCCTACGAGCAGTACTTC	CASGLAGVIGSYEQYF
-	TRBV5-1	TRBJ1-2	-	TGCGCCAGCAGCCCGGGTCCCACGGGAGATGGCTACACCTTC	CASSPGPTGDGYTF
TRBD2	TRBV29-1	TRBJ2-7	-	TGCAGCGTTGCTGGACTAGCCGGGTTCAGCGAGCAGTACTTC	CSVAGLAGFSEQYF
-	TRBV6-1	TRBJ2-7	-	TGTGCCAGCAGTCAAAAGGGGCTTCAGTACTTC	CASSQKGLQYF
-	TRBV4-1	TRBJ1-3	once	TGCGCCAGCACCCAACTACAGGGTGGTGGAAACACCATATATTTT	CASTQLQGGGNTIYF
-	TRBV6-5	TRBJ1-5	once	TGTGCCAGCAGTCCACAGGGCTATAGCAATCAGCCCCAGCATTTT	CASSPQGYSNQPQHF
TRBD1	TRBV6-1	TRBJ2-7	few	TGTGCCGGAGGACAGGGGGCGACCTACGAGCAGTACTTC	CAGGQGATYEQYF
-	TRBV25-1	TRBJ2-1	-	TGTGCCAGCAGTGAATATGTCGCGGGCACCTACAATGAGCAGTTCTTC	CASSEYVAGTYNEQFF
TRBD2	TRBV10-3	TRBJ2-5	once	TGTGCCATCAGTGAGTCAAGGGCTAGCGGGCTAGACAGATCAGAGACCCAGTACTTC	CAISESRASGLDRSETQYF